The 24 T cell receptor beta chains given below trace back to one sample, sequenced in a study of regulatory T cells in long-lasting Graves disease. Construction of TCR beta libraries relied on iRepertoire HTBI primers and on Arm-PCR targeting CDR3 regions. A single record per CDR3 protein comes from TCRdb applying MiXCR to the multiplex PCR reads. Altogether more than 400,000 distinct CDR3 sequences are present, about 17% being singletons, with the ten largest covering 10% to 15%. Time point: newly diagnosed GD, antithyroid drugs for less than 3 months. Scientists built the TCR library using RNA that was extracted from PBMCs. This sample was also put to use in a study of T cells in Graves' hyperthyroidism and ophthalmopathy.

The input for sequencing was peripheral blood mononuclear cells (PBMCs), taken at new diagnosis, from a patient treated with antithyroid drugs. These receptors originate from a man between 40 and 49 years old with Graves disease.

This clonotype has just a few counts. V is TRBV12-3 or TRBV12-4 and J is TRBJ2-2; 15 bases line up with TRBD2. CDR3 length equals 20 residues. The V and J ends lost 3 bases and 3 bases, in that order; junction bases with no gene match: 11. CDR3 DNA sequence: TGTGCCAGCAGTTTTAGGCGGTCGGGACTAGCGGGAGGTTACACCGGGGAGCTGTTTTTT. Its protein is CASSFRRSGLAGGYTGELFF.

Concerning this clonotype itself: This clone may be a read error of a much larger clone one base away. The V call is TRBV28, the J call TRBJ2-7; maybe TRBD2 (5 bases). Trimming removed 6 bases at V and 0 bases at J, with 18 bases between. The V gene's germline CDR1 is MDHEN and CDR2 SYDVKM. The CDR3 loop spans 16 amino acids. CDR3 protein: CASSTDGGIGSYEQYF. The CDR3 coding sequence is TGTGCCAGCAGCACGGATGGAGGCATCGGCTCCTACGAGCAGTACTTC.

This chain connects TRBV7-8 to TRBJ2-7, with 12 bases identical to TRBD2. The CDR3 is 17 amino acids. CDR1 is SGHVS, CDR2 FQNEAQ, per germline. V shed 4 bases, J shed 3 bases, and the junction held 10 bases outside the gene matches. The CDR3 here is CASSWGNGLAGYYEQYF. The CDR3 DNA reads TGTGCCAGCAGCTGGGGAAACGGACTAGCGGGATACTACGAGCAGTACTTC. The full variable domain, rest sourced from reference TRBV7-8 and TRBJ2-7, is GAGVSQSPRYKVAKRGQDVALRCDPISGHVSLFWYQQALGQGPEFLTYFQNEAQLDKSGLPSDRFFAERPEGSVSTLKIQRTQQEDSAVYLCASSWGNGLAGYYEQYFGPGTRLTVT.

There are many counts of this clonotype. This chain connects TRBV3-1 to TRBJ1-2, with 7 bases identical to TRBD1. Trimming cost V 4 bases and J 1 base; bases outside gene matches: 9. Germline assignment: CDR1 LGHDT and CDR2 YNNKEL (reference sequence). The CDR3 sequence is 16 residues long. The CDR3 coding sequence is TGTGCCAGCAGCCTACAGGGAGGGGGCCATAACTATGGCTACACCTTC. Translating it yields CASSLQGGGHNYGYTF.

As for this clonotype: A read error may be the cause here, since a much bigger clone is one base away. The chain uses TRBV20-1 and TRBJ2-4; TRBD2 is a possible D gene (6 bases). Germline CDR1 is DFQATT and CDR2 is SNEGSKA (reference sequence). This CDR3 is built from 14 residues. The CDR3 loop reads CSAFVGGAKNIRYF. Here the CDR3 DNA reads TGCAGTGCTTTTGTCGGGGGAGCCAAAAACATTCGGTACTTC.

About this clonotype itself: This could be a read error, since a much larger clone is one nucleotide away. The chain links TRBV28 to TRBJ2-1; D unresolved. The DNA end is a closer match to TRBJ2-7, so the J assignment may be wrong. The CDR3 has 13 residues. Looked up from germline, CDR1 is MDHEN and CDR2 is SYDVKM. The CDR3 spells CASSLWAYNEQYF. In nucleotides, the CDR3 is TGTGCCAGCAGTTTATGGGCCTACAATGAGCAGTACTTC.

In this sample, this clonotype turned up many times. The rearrangement uses TRBV12-3 or TRBV12-4 and TRBJ2-7; a weak D match, TRBD1 (6 bases). The CDR3 extends over 14 amino acids. Trimming removed 5 bases at V and 4 bases at J, with 15 bases between. The DNA for the CDR3 is TGTGCCAGCAGTCTTAGATGGGGGCTTTACGAGCAGTACTTC. Amino acids: CASSLRWGLYEQYF.

With respect to this clonotype: This likely came from a read error, as a far larger clone is one base away. The CDR3 bases are TGTGCCAGTGGCCGGGACAGTGTTTTTGATGAGCAGTTCTTC. Its protein product is CASGRDSVFDEQFF. The rearrangement joins TRBV2 to TRBJ2-3; TRBD1 matches at 7 bases. The end of the DNA aligns better with TRBJ2-1, so the J call may be wrong. Germline V gene lookup returns CDR1 SNHLY and CDR2 FYNNEI. The CDR3 spans 14 residues.

This clonotype was seen ten or more times. V and J are TRBV10-2 and TRBJ2-1; no definite D call. Germline V gives CDR1 WSHSY, CDR2 SAAADI. Trimming cost V 3 bases and J 4 bases, with 13 bases left between them. CDR3 size: 15 residues. DNA of the CDR3: TGCGCCAGCAGTGATCCCAGAATTCAATACAATGAGCAGTTCTTC. Translating it yields CASSDPRIQYNEQFF.

This rearrangement joins TRBV3-1 to TRBJ2-1, with 10 bases that match TRBD2. Germline CDR1 LGHDT, CDR2 YNNKEL (reference sequence). The CDR3 runs 16 residues. V lost 4 bases to trimming and J lost 10 bases; unmatched junction nucleotides: 13. CDR3 in DNA: TGTGCCAGCAGCCCGGATATCCTAGCGGGAGTCGGGGAGCAGTTCTTC. Translation gives CASSPDILAGVGEQFF.

At least ten counts were recorded for this clonotype. V and J are TRBV20-1 and TRBJ2-1; TRBD2 agrees at 12 bases. Looked up from germline, CDR1 is DFQATT and CDR2 is SNEGSKA (reference sequence). Trimming took 3 bases from V and 6 from J; bases not matched to a gene: 6. CDR3 length: 15 residues. The CDR3: CSASSGLAGSNEQFF. The CDR3 nucleotides are TGCAGTGCTAGCTCCGGACTAGCGGGATCCAATGAGCAGTTCTTC.

This clonotype was recorded many times. At one of its ends the junction is not consistent with the germline gene, which may arise from a read error. The rearrangement uses TRBV18 and TRBJ2-1; D remains ambiguous. CDR1 is KGHSH, CDR2 LQKENI, per germline. The CDR3 totals 11 residues. CDR3 DNA sequence: TGTGCCAGCTCACCCTACGATGAGCAGTTCTTC. Its protein is CASSPYDEQFF.

The chain joins TRBV12-3 or TRBV12-4 to TRBJ2-6; D gene unclear. Trimming stripped 1 base from V and 0 bases from J, with 4 bases between. There are 15 residues in the CDR3. The CDR3 coding sequence is TGTGCCAGCAGTTTAGTGGACTCTGGGGCCAACGTCCTGACTTTC. This encodes CASSLVDSGANVLTF.

This clonotype was recorded at least ten times. The chain is built from TRBV28 and TRBJ2-1; D is undetermined. The V gene's germline CDR1 is MDHEN and CDR2 SYDVKM. V lost 2 bases, J lost 6 bases, and 14 bases lay in between. The CDR3 spans 15 residues. CDR3 sequence: CASSLQGYRFNEQFF. The CDR3 nucleotides read TGTGCCAGCAGTTTACAAGGGTATAGGTTCAATGAGCAGTTCTTC.

This clonotype was counted only a few times. One base away lies a much larger clone, so this may be a sequencing read error. This sequence joins TRBV20-1 and TRBJ2-1; 9 bases map to TRBD1. The J call may be in error: the DNA end matches TRBJ2-3 better. There are 17 residues in the CDR3. Germline V lookup: CDR1 DFQATT, CDR2 SNEGSKA (reference sequence). The CDR3 spells CSAGGSTEQGAGDTQYF. CDR3 nucleotide sequence: TGCAGTGCTGGGGGATCGACTGAACAGGGGGCTGGAGATACGCAGTATTTT.

In this sample, this clonotype turned up a few times. This chain connects TRBV28 to TRBJ1-6; no reliable D call. Between the trimmed V and J ends, which lost 6 bases and 9 bases, there was a span of 15 bases. Germline CDR1 and CDR2: MDHEN and SYDVKM. This CDR3 contains 14 residues. This CDR3 is CASREYGVISPLHF. The DNA of the CDR3 is TGTGCCAGCAGGGAGTATGGGGTGATTTCACCCCTCCACTTT.

The sample holds many counts of this clonotype. The chain uses TRBV28 and TRBJ2-5; 12 positions agree with TRBD1. Looked up from germline, CDR1 is MDHEN and CDR2 is SYDVKM. The CDR3 loop spans 17 amino acids. V gave up 4 bases and J gave up 5 bases; unmatched junction bases: 11. The CDR3 sequence is CASSSRDRGRFGETQYF. DNA for the CDR3: TGTGCCAGCAGTTCCCGGGACAGGGGGCGCTTTGGGGAGACCCAGTACTTC. Using reference TRBV28 and TRBJ2-5 for the parts outside the CDR3, the full variable domain is DVKVTQSSRYLVKRTGEKVFLECVQDMDHENMFWYRQDPGLGLRLIYFSYDVKMKEKGDIPEGYSVSREKKERFSLILESASTNQTSMYLCASSSRDRGRFGETQYFGPGTRLLVL.

In its sample, this clonotype was seen many times. The chain links TRBV15 to TRBJ2-3; the D gene is possibly TRBD2 (5 bases). Germline lookup yields CDR1 LNHNV and CDR2 YYDKDF (reference sequence). The CDR3 contains 13 residues. The V gene lost 2 bases and the J gene lost 6 bases, with 9 bases spanning the gap. Here the CDR3 reads CATSRTRTDTQYF. In DNA, the CDR3 is TGTGCCACCAGCAGAACTAGAACGGATACGCAGTATTTT.

On this clonotype: This may be a read error, as it is one base from a much larger clone. The chain employs TRBV6-5 and TRBJ2-7; 12 bases fit TRBD2. CDR3 length equals 19 residues. Germline V lookup: CDR1 MNHEY, CDR2 SVGAGI. This chain's CDR3 is CAGSYSSLAGGQSAYEQYF. The CDR3 bases are TGTGCCGGCAGTTACTCGAGCCTAGCGGGAGGGCAGAGCGCTTACGAGCAGTACTTC.

This chain connects TRBV9 to TRBJ1-4; possibly TRBD1 for D (5 bases). Trimming cost V 3 bases and J 4 bases, with 10 bases left between them. From germline, CDR1 is SGDLS and CDR2 YYNGEE. This CDR3 has 14 amino acids. The CDR3 is CASSAGPRNEKLFF. For the CDR3, the DNA is TGTGCCAGCAGCGCAGGGCCCCGTAATGAAAAACTGTTTTTT.

The genes are TRBV24-1 and TRBJ1-2; D is undetermined. The CDR3 covers 13 residues. V was pared by 0 bases and J by 2 bases, with 3 bases between. Germline CDR1 and CDR2: KGHDR and SFDVKD. CDR3 sequence: CATSDLPNYGYTF. The CDR3 nucleotides read TGTGCCACCAGTGATTTGCCCAACTATGGCTACACCTTC.

At least ten counts were recorded for this clonotype. The rearrangement joins TRBV29-1 to TRBJ1-3; D possibly corresponds to TRBD1 (6 bases). Trimming shortened V by 4 bases and J by 8 bases, and 9 bases separated the two germline ends. The CDR3 is 11 amino acids. Germline CDR1 is SQVTM and CDR2 is ANQGSEA. The CDR3 region is CSVVGGDTIYF. CDR3 nucleotide sequence: TGCAGCGTTGTAGGGGGGGACACCATATATTTT.

This clonotype occurred many times. The genes are TRBV6-2 or TRBV6-3 and TRBJ1-1; 7 nucleotides line up with TRBD1. Germline trimming cut 5 bases from V and 11 bases from J; bases unmatched to any gene: 17. This CDR3 has 15 residues. From germline, CDR1 is MNHEY and CDR2 SVGEGT. Here the CDR3 reads CASSDGAGTARSAFF. The CDR3 DNA reads as TGTGCCAGCAGTGACGGGGCAGGGACAGCGCGGTCGGCTTTCTTT.

This clonotype has more than one count but fewer than ten. A read error is possible here, since a much larger clone lies one base away. The J gene is TRBJ2-5, the V gene TRBV20-1; tentative D call: TRBD2 (6 bases). The V end lost 1 base, the J end lost 11 bases, and 29 bases lay between the germline ends. From germline, CDR1 is DFQATT and CDR2 SNEGSKA (reference sequence). The CDR3 covers 17 residues. Here the CDR3 reads CSARGLGNPLSYNEQYF. CDR3 DNA sequence: TGCAGTGCTAGAGGACTAGGGAATCCCCTCTCCTACAATGAGCAGTACTTC.